The rows below give T cell receptor beta chains drawn from one sample of a study of patients and donors after allogeneic stem cell transplantation. MiXCR, run by TCRdb on the RT-PCR reads, gives a single entry per CDR3 protein. The sample includes roughly 190,000 distinct CDR3 sequences, about 40% of them seen just once. The sequencing input was blood, either unsorted or a sorted T cell fraction (not recorded which). The receptors derive from a human donor who was either an allogeneic HSCT recipient or a stem cell or donor lymphocyte infusion donor (not recorded which). It is not recorded whose cells these are; they may come from a transplant donor. The CDR3 runs from the conserved cysteine through the conserved F or W. A D gene is named only where the DNA matches it firmly. Only some rows state a clone size, as once, few, many or a class for expanded clones.

TRBJ2-1 - - TRBV7-9 TGTGCCAGCAGTTCGACCCCTACCGAGCAGTTCTTC CASSSTPTEQFF
TRBJ2-1 few - TRBV5-1 TGCGCCAGCAGCCTCATTTACAATGAGCAGTTCTTC CASSLIYNEQFF
TRBJ2-3 few TRBD2 TRBV12-3/TRBV12-4 TGTGCCAGCAGTTTAGAACTAGCGGGAGAAGCAGATACGCAGTATTTT CASSLELAGEADTQYF
TRBJ2-7 - TRBD2 TRBV12-3/TRBV12-4 TGTGCCAGCAGGTCGGCCGGGGGGTCCTCCTACGAGCAGTACTTC CASRSAGGSSYEQYF
TRBJ1-1 few - TRBV20-1 TGCAGTGCTAGAGACCTCGGGGACACTGAAGCTTTCTTT CSARDLGDTEAFF
TRBJ1-2 once - TRBV5-6 TGTGCCAGCAGCACGGGCCTCGGGGGCTACACCTTC CASSTGLGGYTF
TRBJ1-1 - TRBD1 TRBV4-3 TGCGCCAGCAGCCAAGATTTACAGGGGGGGAACACTGAAGCTTTCTTT CASSQDLQGGNTEAFF
TRBJ2-5 - - TRBV5-1 TGCGCCAGCAGCTCTGGACAGATCCAAGAGACCCAGTACTTC CASSSGQIQETQYF
TRBJ1-2 - - TRBV7-9 TGTGCCAGCAGCTTAGAACGGGGCTCGGGGTATGGCTACACCTTC CASSLERGSGYGYTF
TRBJ1-2 - - TRBV7-2 TGTGCCAGCAGCCGAGGGGGGTGGGATGGCTACACCTTC CASSRGGWDGYTF
TRBJ1-4 many - TRBV7-6 TGTGCCAGCAGCTTAGTTGATCGATTTAATGAAAAACTGTTTTTT CASSLVDRFNEKLFF
TRBJ2-7 - TRBD1 TRBV27 TGTGCCAGCAGTTTATCGAAGGGGACAGTCTCCTACGAGCAGTACTTC CASSLSKGTVSYEQYF
TRBJ2-2 - TRBD1 TRBV29-1 TGCAGCATTAGAGGGACAGGGACAAACACCGGGGAGCTGTTTTTT CSIRGTGTNTGELFF
TRBJ1-1 many - TRBV29-1 TGCAGCGTTGACTCAGGGGAGGGAGGCACTGAAGCTTTCTTT CSVDSGEGGTEAFF
TRBJ1-5 - - TRBV30 TGTGCCTGGAGTTCAGGGGTGAATCAACCCCAGCATTTT CAWSSGVNQPQHF
TRBJ2-7 - - TRBV10-3 TGTGCCATCAGTGAGGTATTTCGGTACGAGCAGTACTTC CAISEVFRYEQYF
TRBJ1-1 few - TRBV7-2 TGTGCCAGCAGCTCAGGGTGGGGTACTGAAGCTTTCTTT CASSSGWGTEAFF
TRBJ1-2 - - TRBV30 TGTGCCTGGAGCCCAGGGACACGGGGTGACACCTTC CAWSPGTRGDTF
TRBJ2-6 - TRBD1 TRBV29-1 TGCAGCGTTGAAGTTGGGGACAGGGCTAAAGGGGCCAACGTCCTGACTTTC CSVEVGDRAKGANVLTF
TRBJ2-7 - TRBD2 TRBV12-3/TRBV12-4 TGTGCCAGCAGTGGGACTAGCGGGTACTACGAGCAGTACTTC CASSGTSGYYEQYF
TRBJ2-4 - - TRBV3-1 TGTGCCAGCAGCCCGGGGGCCAAAAACATTCAGTACTTC CASSPGAKNIQYF
TRBJ1-6 few TRBD1 TRBV3-1 TGTGCCAGCAGCCCCGGGACAGATAATTCACCCCTCCACTTT CASSPGTDNSPLHF
TRBJ1-5 - TRBD1 TRBV3-1 TGTGCCAGCAGCCAAGGCCCAGAGCCAGGGACAGGGCAGCCCCAGCATTTT CASSQGPEPGTGQPQHF
TRBJ1-1 - - TRBV20-1 TGCAGTGCTAGAGTTTTGGGGGGATATAGGGTTAACACTGAAGCTTTCTTT CSARVLGGYRVNTEAFF
TRBJ1-5 - - TRBV6-2/TRBV6-3 TGTGCCAGCAGGACCGGGGAACAGCCCCAGCATTTT CASRTGEQPQHF
TRBJ1-5 few TRBD1 TRBV29-1 TGCAGCGCCACAGGGGCTAATCAGCCCCAGCATTTT CSATGANQPQHF
TRBJ2-4 few - TRBV12-3/TRBV12-4 TGTGCCAGCAGTTTTACAGGGGCCAAAAACATTCAGTACTTC CASSFTGAKNIQYF
TRBJ1-5 - TRBD1 TRBV30 TGTGCCTGGACCCCCGGGGACAGGGGAAATCAGCCCCAGCATTTT CAWTPGDRGNQPQHF
TRBJ1-2 few - TRBV20-1 TGCAGTGCTATACGGCAGGCTGTCGGTGGCTACACCTTC CSAIRQAVGGYTF
TRBJ2-7 - - TRBV4-3 TGCGCCAGCAGCCAAGAAGTGGAGTGGACCTACGAGCAGTACTTC CASSQEVEWTYEQYF
TRBJ1-3 - TRBD1 TRBV28 TGTGCCAGCCTCCCCACGGGACAGGGGGACACCATATATTTT CASLPTGQGDTIYF
TRBJ2-7 - TRBD2 TRBV9 TGTGCCAGCAGCCCCCTCGGACGGACTAGCGGCACCTACGAGCAGTACTTC CASSPLGRTSGTYEQYF
TRBJ1-1 - - TRBV5-1 TGCGCCAGCGCCATAGGGCCTGAAGCTTTCTTT CASAIGPEAFF
TRBJ2-1 - - TRBV12-3/TRBV12-4 TGTGCCAGCACCCCTGGGTGGGATGTCGGGTACAATGAGCAGTTCTTC CASTPGWDVGYNEQFF
TRBJ2-5 - TRBD2 TRBV6-2/TRBV6-3 TGTGCCAGCAGTTACCCACTAGCGGGCCAAGAGACCCAGTACTTC CASSYPLAGQETQYF
TRBJ1-2 few - TRBV14 TGTGCCAGCAGCCAAGGAAAGGGGCGGAGCTATGGCTACACCTTC CASSQGKGRSYGYTF
TRBJ1-5 few - TRBV19 TGTGCCAGTAGTATAGCGGCCAGGGCTAATCAGCCCCAGCATTTT CASSIAARANQPQHF
TRBJ1-1 - - TRBV4-3 TGCGCCAGCAGCCGAGGAACCGCTGAAGCTTTCTTT CASSRGTAEAFF
TRBJ2-1 few - TRBV4-3 TGCGCCAGCAGCCAATTCACTAGGGACAATGAGCAGTTCTTC CASSQFTRDNEQFF
TRBJ1-1 - TRBD1 TRBV28 TGTGCCAGCAGTTCATCGACAGGGTATGGGACTGAAGCTTTCTTT CASSSSTGYGTEAFF
TRBJ2-1 few - TRBV12-3/TRBV12-4 TGTGCCAGCAGCCTTCTTGCGCGGGTCTCCTACAATGAGCAGTTCTTC CASSLLARVSYNEQFF